The source of this T cell receptor beta chain is a study of blood T cell repertoires in COVID-19. Study-level background: PBMCs, B-cell-depleted T cells, or T cells provided the cDNA or gDNA that made up the material.

Germline CDR1 reads GTSNPN; CDR2 reads SVGIG (reference sequence). The CDR3 runs 11 residues. Trimming pared 4 bases from V and 0 bases from J, leaving 3 bases between. The method was immunoSEQ multiplex PCR; TCRdb's version includes in-frame clones alone and lacks a portion of them. The sample lists around 47,000 clones; approximately 85% were seen once. The V gene is TRBV30, the J gene TRBJ1-1; D remains unclear. The sequence was obtained from a woman older than 75 with COVID-19, enrolled during active disease. What was sequenced was peripheral blood. The DNA for the CDR3 is TGTGCCTGGACAGTGAACACTGAAGCTTTCTTT. This sequence encodes CAWTVNTEAFF.